This TCR beta chain was found in a study of blood T cells in healthy people across ages. PCR was performed a second time for about 7 to 11 cycles using a sample-barcoded 5' primer and a J-beta primer mix. MiXCR was run by TCRdb on the 5' RACE reads, yielding one entry per CDR3 protein. The data show some 750,000 distinct CDR3 sequences, roughly 20% seen once. The V end was cut by 5 bases, the J end by 3 bases, with 17 bases between. Germline V gives CDR1 SEHNR, CDR2 FQNEAQ (reference sequence). The CDR3 runs to 16 residues. This clonotype was detected a few times. Each sample yielded at least 6 million isolated PBMCs.

The material sequenced was blood. This chain uses TRBV7-9 with TRBJ1-5; D perhaps matches TRBD1 (5 bases). The receptor was derived from a man aged 70-80 years in good health. The CDR3 nucleotides are TGTGCCAGCAGCCCCCCGGGGGGGTTCCCCAATCAGCCCCAGCATTTT. It encodes CASSPPGGFPNQPQHF. Full variable domain (missing parts from reference TRBV7-9 and TRBJ1-5): DTGVSQNPRHKITKRGQNVTFRCDPISEHNRLYWYRQTLGQGPEFLTYFQNEAQLEKSRLLSDRFSAERPKGSFSTLEIQRTEQGDSAMYLCASSPPGGFPNQPQHFGDGTRLSIL.